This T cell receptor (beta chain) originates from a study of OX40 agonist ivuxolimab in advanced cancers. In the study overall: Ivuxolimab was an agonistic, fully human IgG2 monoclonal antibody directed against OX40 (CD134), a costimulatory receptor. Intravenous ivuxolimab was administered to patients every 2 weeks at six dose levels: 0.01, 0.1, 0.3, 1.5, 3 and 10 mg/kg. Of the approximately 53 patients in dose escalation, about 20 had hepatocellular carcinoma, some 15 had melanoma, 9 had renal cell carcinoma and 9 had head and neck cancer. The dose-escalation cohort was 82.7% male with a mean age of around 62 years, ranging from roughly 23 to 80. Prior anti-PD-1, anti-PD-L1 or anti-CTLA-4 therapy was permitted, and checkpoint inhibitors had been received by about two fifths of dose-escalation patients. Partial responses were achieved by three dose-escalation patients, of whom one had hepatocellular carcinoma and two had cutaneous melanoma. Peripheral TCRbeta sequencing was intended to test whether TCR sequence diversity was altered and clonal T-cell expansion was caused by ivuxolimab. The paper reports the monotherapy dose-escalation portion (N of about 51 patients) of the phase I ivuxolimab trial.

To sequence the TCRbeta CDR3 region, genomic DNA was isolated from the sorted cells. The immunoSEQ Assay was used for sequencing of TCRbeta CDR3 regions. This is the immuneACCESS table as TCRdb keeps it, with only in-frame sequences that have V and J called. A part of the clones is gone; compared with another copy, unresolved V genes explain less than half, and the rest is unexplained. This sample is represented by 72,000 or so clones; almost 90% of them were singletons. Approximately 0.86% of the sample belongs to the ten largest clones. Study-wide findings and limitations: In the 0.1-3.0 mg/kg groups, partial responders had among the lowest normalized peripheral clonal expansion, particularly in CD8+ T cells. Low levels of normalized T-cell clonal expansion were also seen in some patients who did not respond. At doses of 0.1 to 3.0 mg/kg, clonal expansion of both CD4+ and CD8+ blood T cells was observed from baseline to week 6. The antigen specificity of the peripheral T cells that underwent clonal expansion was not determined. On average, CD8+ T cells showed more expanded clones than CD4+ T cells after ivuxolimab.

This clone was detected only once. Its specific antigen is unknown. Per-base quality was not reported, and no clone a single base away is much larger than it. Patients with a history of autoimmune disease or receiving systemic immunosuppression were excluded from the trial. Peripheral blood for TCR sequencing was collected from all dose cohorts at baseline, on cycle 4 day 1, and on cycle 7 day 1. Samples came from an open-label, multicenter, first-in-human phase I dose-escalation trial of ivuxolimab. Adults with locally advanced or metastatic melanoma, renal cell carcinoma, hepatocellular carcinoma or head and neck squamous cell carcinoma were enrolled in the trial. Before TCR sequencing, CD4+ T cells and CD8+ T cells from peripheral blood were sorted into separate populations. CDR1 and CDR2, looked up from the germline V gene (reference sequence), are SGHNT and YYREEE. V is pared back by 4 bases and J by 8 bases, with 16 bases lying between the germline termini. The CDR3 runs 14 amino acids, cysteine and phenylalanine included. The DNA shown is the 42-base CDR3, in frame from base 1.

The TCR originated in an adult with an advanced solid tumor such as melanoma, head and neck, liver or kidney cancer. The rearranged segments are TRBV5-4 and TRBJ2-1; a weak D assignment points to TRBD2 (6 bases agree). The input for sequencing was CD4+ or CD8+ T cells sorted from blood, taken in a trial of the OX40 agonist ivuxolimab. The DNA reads TGTGCCAGCAGCCCCAAGACTAGACGTGATGAGCAGTTCTTC. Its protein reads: CASSPKTRRDEQFF.